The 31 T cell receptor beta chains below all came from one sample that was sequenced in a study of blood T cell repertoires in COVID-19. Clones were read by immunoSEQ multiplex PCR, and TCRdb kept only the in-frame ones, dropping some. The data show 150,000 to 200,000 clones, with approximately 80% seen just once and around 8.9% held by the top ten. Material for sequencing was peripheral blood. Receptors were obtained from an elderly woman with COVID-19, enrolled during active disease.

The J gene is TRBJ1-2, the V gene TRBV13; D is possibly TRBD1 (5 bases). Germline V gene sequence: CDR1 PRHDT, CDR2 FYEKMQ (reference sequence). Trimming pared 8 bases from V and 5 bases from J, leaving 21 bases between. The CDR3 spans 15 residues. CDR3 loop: CASSFSSGQGYGYTF. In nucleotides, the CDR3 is TGTGCCAGCTCCTTTTCTTCCGGGCAGGGTTATGGCTACACCTTC.

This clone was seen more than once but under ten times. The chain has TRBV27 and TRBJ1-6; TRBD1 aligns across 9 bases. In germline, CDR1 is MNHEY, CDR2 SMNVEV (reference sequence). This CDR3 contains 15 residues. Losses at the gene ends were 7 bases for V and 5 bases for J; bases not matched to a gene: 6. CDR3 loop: CASKGQGDHNSPLHF. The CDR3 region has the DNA TGTGCCAGCAAGGGACAGGGTGATCATAATTCACCCCTCCACTTT.

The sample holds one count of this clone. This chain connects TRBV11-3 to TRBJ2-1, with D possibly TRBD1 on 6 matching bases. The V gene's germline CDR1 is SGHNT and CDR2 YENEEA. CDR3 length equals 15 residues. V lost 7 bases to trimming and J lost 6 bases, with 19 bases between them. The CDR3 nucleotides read TGTGCCAGCACCAGGGGTCTGGGAGACCGCAATGAGCAGTTCTTC. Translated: CASTRGLGDRNEQFF.

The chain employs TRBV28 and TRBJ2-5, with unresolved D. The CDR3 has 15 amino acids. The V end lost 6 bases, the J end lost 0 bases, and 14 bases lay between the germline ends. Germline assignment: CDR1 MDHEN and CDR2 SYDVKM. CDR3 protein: CASSSTTTYQETQYF. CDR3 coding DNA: TGTGCCAGCAGCTCCACGACGACATACCAAGAGACCCAGTACTTC. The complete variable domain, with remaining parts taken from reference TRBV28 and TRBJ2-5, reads DVKVTQSSRYLVKRTGEKVFLECVQDMDHENMFWYRQDPGLGLRLIYFSYDVKMKEKGDIPEGYSVSREKKERFSLILESASTNQTSMYLCASSSTTTYQETQYFGPGTRLLVL.

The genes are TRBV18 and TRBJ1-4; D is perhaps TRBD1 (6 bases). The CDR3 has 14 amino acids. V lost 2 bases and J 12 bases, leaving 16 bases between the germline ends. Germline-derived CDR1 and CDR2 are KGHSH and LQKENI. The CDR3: CASSPTQGLSELFF. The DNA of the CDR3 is TGTGCCAGCTCACCAACACAGGGATTATCGGAACTGTTTTTT.

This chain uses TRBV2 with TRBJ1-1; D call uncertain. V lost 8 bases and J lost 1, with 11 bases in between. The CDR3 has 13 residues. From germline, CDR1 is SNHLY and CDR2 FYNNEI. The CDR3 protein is CASGRAENTEAFF. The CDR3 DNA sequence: TGTGCCAGCGGGAGGGCCGAGAACACTGAAGCTTTCTTT. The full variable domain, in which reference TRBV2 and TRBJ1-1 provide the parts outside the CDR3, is EPEVTQTPSHQVTQMGQEVILRCVPISNHLYFYWYRQILGQKVEFLVSFYNNEISEKSEIFDDQFSVERPDGSNFTLKIRSTKLEDSAMYFCASGRAENTEAFFGQGTRLTVV.

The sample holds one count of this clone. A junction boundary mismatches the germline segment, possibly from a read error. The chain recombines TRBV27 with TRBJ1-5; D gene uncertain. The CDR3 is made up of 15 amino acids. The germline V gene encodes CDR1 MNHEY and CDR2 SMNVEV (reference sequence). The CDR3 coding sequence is TGTGCCAGCAGGTTATCCACCGTGCGGAGAAAGCCCCAGCATTTT. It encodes CASRLSTVRRKPQHF.

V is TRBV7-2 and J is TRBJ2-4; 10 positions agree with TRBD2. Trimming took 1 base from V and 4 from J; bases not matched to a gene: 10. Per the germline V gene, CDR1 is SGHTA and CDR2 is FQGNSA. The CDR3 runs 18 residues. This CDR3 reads CASSLVYFQRGGKNIQYF. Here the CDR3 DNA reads TGTGCCAGCAGCTTAGTTTATTTCCAGCGGGGGGGAAAAAACATTCAGTACTTC.

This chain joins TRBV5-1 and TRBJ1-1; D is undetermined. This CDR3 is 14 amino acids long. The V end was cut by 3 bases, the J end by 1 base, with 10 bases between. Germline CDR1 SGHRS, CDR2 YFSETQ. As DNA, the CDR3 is TGCGCCAGCAGCTCCTTAGACACGAACACTGAAGCTTTCTTT. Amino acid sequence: CASSSLDTNTEAFF.

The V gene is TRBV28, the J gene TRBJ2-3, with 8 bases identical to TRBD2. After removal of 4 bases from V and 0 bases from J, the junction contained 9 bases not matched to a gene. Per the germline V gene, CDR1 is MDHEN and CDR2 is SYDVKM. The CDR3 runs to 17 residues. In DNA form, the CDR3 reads TGTGCCAGCAGTTCAGTAGCGGGATGGGGCAGCACAGATACGCAGTATTTT. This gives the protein CASSSVAGWGSTDTQYF. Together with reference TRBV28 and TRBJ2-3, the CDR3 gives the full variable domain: DVKVTQSSRYLVKRTGEKVFLECVQDMDHENMFWYRQDPGLGLRLIYFSYDVKMKEKGDIPEGYSVSREKKERFSLILESASTNQTSMYLCASSSVAGWGSTDTQYFGPGTRLTVL.

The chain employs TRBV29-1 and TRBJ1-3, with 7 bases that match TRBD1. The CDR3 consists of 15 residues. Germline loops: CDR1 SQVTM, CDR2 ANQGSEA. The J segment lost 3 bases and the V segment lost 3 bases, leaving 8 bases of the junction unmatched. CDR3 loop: CSVEGAAGGGNTIYF. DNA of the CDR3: TGCAGCGTTGAGGGAGCGGCAGGGGGTGGAAACACCATATATTTT.

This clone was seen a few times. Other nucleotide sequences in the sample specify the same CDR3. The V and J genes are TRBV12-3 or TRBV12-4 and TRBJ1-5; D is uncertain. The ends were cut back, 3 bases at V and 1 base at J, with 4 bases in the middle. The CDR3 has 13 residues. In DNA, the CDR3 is TGTGCCAGCAGTTTTTCGAGCAATCAGCCCCAGCATTTT. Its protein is CASSFSSNQPQHF.

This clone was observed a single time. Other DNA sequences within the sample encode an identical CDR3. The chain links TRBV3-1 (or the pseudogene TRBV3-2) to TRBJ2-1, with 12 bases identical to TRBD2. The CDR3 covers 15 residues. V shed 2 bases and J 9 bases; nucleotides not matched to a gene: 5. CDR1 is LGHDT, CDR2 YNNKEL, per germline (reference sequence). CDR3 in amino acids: CASSQLAGGPGEQFF. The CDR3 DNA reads TGTGCCAGCAGCCAACTAGCGGGAGGGCCGGGTGAGCAGTTCTTC.

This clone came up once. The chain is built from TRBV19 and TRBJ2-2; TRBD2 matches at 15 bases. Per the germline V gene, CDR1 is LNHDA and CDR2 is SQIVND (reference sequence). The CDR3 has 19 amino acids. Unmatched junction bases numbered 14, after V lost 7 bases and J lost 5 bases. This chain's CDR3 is CASTQGRTSGREGTGELFF. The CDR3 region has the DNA TGTGCCAGTACCCAAGGGAGGACTAGCGGGAGGGAGGGGACCGGGGAGCTGTTTTTT. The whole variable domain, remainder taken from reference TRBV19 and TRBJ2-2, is DGGITQSPKYLFRKEGQNVTLSCEQNLNHDAMYWYRQDPGQGLRLIYYSQIVNDFQKGDIAEGYSVSREKKESFPLTVTSAQKNPTAFYLCASTQGRTSGREGTGELFFGEGSRLTVL.

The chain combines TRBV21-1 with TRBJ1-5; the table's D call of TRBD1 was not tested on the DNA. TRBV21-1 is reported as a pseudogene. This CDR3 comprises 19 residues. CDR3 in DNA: TGTGCCAGCAGCTACGTAGGACAGGGGGTGGTATATAGCAATCAGCCCCAGCATTTT. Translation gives CASSYVGQGVVYSNQPQHF.

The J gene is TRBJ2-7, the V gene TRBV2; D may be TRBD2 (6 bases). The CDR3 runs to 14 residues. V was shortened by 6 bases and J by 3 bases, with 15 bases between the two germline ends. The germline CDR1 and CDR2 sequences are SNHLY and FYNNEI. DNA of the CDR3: TGTGCCAGCAGCAACCCACCGGGGGACTACGAGCAGTACTTC. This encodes CASSNPPGDYEQYF.

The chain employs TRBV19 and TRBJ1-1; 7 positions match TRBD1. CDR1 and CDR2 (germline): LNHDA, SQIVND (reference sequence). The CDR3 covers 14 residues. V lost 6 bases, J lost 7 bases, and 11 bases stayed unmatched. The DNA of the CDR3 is TGTGCCAGTAGACCACAGCCTGGGACAGTTGAAGCTTTCTTT. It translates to CASRPQPGTVEAFF.

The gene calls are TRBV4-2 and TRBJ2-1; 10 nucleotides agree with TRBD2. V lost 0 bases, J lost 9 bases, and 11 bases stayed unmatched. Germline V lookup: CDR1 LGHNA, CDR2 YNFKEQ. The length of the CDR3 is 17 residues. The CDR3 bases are TGTGCCAGCAGCCAAGATAACTGGAGCGGGGGGGCTATTGAGCAGTTCTTC. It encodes CASSQDNWSGGAIEQFF.

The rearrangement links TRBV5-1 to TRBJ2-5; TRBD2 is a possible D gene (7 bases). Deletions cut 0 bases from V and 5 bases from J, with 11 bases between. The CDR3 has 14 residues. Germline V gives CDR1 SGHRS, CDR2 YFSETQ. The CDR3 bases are TGCGCCAGCAGCTTGGGCGGGGGCGTGGAGACCCAGTACTTC. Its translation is CASSLGGGVETQYF.

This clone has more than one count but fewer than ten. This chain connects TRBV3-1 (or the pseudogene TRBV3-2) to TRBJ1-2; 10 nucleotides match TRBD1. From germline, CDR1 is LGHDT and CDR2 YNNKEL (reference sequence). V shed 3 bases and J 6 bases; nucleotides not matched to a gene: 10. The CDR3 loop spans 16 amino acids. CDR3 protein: CASSHPMGQGRDGYTF. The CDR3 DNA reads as TGTGCCAGCAGCCATCCCATGGGACAGGGGAGGGATGGCTACACCTTC.

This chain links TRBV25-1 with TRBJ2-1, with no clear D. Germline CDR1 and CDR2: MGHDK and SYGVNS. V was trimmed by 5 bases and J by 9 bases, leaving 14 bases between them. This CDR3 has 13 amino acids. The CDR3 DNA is TGTGCCAGCAGTTCTCGATATTCCGGTGAGCAGTTCTTC. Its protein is CASSSRYSGEQFF.

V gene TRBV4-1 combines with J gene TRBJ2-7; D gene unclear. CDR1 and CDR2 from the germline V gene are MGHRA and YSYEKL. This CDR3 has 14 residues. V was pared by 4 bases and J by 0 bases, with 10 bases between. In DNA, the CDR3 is TGCGCCAGCAGCCTGCCTGGTAGCTCCTACGAGCAGTACTTC. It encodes CASSLPGSSYEQYF.

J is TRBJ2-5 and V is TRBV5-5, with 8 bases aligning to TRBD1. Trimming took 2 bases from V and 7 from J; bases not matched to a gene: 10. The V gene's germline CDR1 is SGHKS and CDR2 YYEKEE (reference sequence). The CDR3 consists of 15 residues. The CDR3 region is CASSLPMGQAGTQYF. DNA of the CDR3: TGTGCCAGCAGCTTACCCATGGGACAGGCGGGGACCCAGTACTTC.

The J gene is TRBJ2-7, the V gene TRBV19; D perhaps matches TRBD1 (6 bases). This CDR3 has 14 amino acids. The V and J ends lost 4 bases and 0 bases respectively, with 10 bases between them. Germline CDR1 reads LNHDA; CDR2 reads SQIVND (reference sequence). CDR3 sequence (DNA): TGTGCCAGTAGTACGGGACAAATCTCCTACGAGCAGTACTTC. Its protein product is CASSTGQISYEQYF.

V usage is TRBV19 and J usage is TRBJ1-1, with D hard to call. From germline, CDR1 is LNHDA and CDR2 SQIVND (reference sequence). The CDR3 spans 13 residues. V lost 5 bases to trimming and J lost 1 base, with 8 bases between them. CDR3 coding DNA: TGTGCCAGTAGTCGAGTTTCGAACACTGAAGCTTTCTTT. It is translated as CASSRVSNTEAFF.

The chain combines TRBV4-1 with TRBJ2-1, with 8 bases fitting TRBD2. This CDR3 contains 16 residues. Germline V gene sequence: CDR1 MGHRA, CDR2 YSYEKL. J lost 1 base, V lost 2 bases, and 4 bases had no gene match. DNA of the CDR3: TGCGCCAGCAGCCAACCGAGCGGGAGATCCTACAATGAGCAGTTCTTC. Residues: CASSQPSGRSYNEQFF.

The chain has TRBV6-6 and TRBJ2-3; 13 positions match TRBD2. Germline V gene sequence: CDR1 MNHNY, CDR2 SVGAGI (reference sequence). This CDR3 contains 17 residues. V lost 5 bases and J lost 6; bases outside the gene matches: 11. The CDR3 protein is CASSPGTSGVPSDTQYF. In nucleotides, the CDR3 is TGTGCCAGCAGTCCCGGGACTAGCGGGGTCCCCTCGGATACGCAGTATTTT.

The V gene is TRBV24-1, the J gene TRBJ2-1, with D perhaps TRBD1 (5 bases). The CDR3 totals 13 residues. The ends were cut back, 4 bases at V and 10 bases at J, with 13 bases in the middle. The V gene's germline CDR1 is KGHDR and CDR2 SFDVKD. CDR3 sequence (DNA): TGTGCCACCAGTGAGGCCGGACAAGGAGAGCAGTTCTTC. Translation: CATSEAGQGEQFF.

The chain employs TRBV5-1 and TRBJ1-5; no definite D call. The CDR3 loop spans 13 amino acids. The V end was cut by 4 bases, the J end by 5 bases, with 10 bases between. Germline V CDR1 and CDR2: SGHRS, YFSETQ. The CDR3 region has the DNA TGCGCCAGCAGCCCCCTCCCCGATCAGCCCCAGCATTTT. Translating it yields CASSPLPDQPQHF.

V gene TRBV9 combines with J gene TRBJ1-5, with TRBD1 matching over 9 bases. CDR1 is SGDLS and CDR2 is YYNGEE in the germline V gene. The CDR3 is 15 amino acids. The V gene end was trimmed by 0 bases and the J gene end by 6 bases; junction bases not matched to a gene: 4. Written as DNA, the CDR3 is TGTGCCAGCAGCGTAGAGGGACAGGGAGGTCAGCCCCAGCATTTT. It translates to CASSVEGQGGQPQHF.

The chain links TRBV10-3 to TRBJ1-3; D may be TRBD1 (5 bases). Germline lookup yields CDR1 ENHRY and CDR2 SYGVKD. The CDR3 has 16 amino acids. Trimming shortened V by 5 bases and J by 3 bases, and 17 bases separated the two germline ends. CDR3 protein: CAISSGVQGGGNTIYF. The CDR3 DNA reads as TGTGCCATCAGTTCCGGAGTGCAGGGAGGTGGAAACACCATATATTTT.